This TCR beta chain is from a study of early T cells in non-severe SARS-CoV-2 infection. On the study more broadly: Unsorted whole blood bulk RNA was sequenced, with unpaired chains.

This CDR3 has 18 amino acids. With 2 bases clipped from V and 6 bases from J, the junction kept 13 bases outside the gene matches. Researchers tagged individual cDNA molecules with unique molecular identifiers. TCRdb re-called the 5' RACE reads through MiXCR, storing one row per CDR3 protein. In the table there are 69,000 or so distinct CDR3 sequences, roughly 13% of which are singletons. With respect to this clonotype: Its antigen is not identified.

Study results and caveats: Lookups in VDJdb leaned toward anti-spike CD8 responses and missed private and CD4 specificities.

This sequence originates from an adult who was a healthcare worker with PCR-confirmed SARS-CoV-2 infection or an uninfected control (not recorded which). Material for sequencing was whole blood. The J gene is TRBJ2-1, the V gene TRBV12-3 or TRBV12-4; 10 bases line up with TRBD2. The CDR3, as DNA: TGTGCCAGCAGTTTATTAGTTATAGCGGGGGGCCTTGTCAATGAGCAGTTCTTC. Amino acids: CASSLLVIAGGLVNEQFF.